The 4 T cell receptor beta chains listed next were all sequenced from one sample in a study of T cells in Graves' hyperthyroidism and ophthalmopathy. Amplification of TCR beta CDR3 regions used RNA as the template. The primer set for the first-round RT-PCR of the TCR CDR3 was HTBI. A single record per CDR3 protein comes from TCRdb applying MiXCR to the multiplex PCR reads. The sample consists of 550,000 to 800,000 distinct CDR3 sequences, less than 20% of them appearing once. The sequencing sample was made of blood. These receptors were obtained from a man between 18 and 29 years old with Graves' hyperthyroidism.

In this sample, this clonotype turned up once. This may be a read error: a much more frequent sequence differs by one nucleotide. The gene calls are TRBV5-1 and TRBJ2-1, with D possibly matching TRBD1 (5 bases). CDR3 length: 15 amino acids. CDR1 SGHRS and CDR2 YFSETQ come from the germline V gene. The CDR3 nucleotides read TGCGCCAGCAGCTTGGAAACTGACAGTGTCAATGAGCAGCTCTTC. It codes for CASSLETDSVNEQLF.

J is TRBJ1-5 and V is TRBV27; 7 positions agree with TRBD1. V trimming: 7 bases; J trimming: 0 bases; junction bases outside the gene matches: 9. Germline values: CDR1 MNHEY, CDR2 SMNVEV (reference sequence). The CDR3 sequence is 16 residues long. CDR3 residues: CASTPPGTASNQPQHF. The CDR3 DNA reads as TGTGCCAGCACCCCCCCGGGGACAGCTAGCAATCAGCCCCAGCATTTT.

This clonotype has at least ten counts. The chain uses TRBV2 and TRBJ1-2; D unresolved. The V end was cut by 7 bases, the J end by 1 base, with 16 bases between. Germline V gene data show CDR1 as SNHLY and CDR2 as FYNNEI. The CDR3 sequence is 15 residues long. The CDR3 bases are TGTGCCAGCACCGACGGCAGAACTCGTAACTATGGCTACACCTTC. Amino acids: CASTDGRTRNYGYTF. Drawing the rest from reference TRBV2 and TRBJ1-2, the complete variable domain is EPEVTQTPSHQVTQMGQEVILRCVPISNHLYFYWYRQILGQKVEFLVSFYNNEISEKSEIFDDQFSVERPDGSNFTLKIRSTKLEDSAMYFCASTDGRTRNYGYTFGSGTRLTVV.

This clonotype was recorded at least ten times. The CDR3 DNA is TGTGCCAGCAGTTTATGGGGGGCAGGTTCTGAAGCTTTCTTT. Protein: CASSLWGAGSEAFF. V usage is TRBV28 and J usage is TRBJ1-1; D perhaps matches TRBD1 (6 bases). The CDR3 length is 14 residues. With 0 bases removed from V and 6 bases from J, the gap between germline ends came to 11 bases. CDR1 and CDR2 (germline): MDHEN, SYDVKM.